The 12 T cell receptor beta chains in this list originate from one sample, sequenced in a study of T cells in Graves' hyperthyroidism and ophthalmopathy. It was RNA transcripts that yielded the amplified TCR beta CDR3 regions. The HTBI primer set was used in a first-round RT-PCR of the TCR CDR3. MiXCR was run by TCRdb on the multiplex PCR reads, yielding one entry per CDR3 protein. Of approximately 600,000 distinct CDR3 sequences listed, about 15% are singletons. Sequencing was carried out using blood. The source of these receptors is a woman aged 40 to 49 with Graves' ophthalmopathy.

In this sample, this clonotype turned up many times. Being one base from a much bigger clone, this may be a read error. J is TRBJ2-7 and V is TRBV20-1; 11 bases map to TRBD2. The CDR3 spans 14 residues. Germline trimming cut 8 bases from V and 6 bases from J; bases unmatched to any gene: 12. CDR1 DFQATT and CDR2 SNEGSKA come from the germline V gene (reference sequence). The CDR3 sequence: CSTPVLAGGLEQYF. The DNA for the CDR3 is TGCAGTACCCCAGTCCTAGCGGGAGGCCTCGAGCAGTACTTC.

This clonotype was observed many times. The gene calls are TRBV6-1 and TRBJ2-7, with TRBD1 matching 8 bases. Trimming at V came to 6 bases and at J to 4 bases, leaving 11 bases not matched to a gene. From germline, CDR1 is MNHNS and CDR2 SASEGT. CDR3 length: 15 amino acids. This CDR3 is CASSPRAGGWYEQYF. The CDR3 nucleotides are TGTGCCAGCAGCCCGAGGGCAGGGGGCTGGTACGAGCAGTACTTC.

This clonotype was detected ten times or more. The rearrangement uses TRBV5-1 and TRBJ2-7; D is perhaps TRBD1 or TRBD2 (6 bases each). Between the trimmed V and J ends, which lost 0 bases and 1 base, there was a span of 11 bases. Per the germline V gene, CDR1 is SGHRS and CDR2 is YFSETQ. The CDR3 is made up of 15 amino acids. CDR3 amino acids: CASSLAEGGSYEQYF. CDR3 nucleotide sequence: TGCGCCAGCAGCTTGGCCGAGGGGGGATCCTACGAGCAGTACTTC. Filled out from reference TRBV5-1 and TRBJ2-7, the complete variable domain reads KAGVTQTPRYLIKTRGQQVTLSCSPISGHRSVSWYQQTPGQGLQFLFEYFSETQRNKGNFPGRFSGRQFSNSRSEMNVSTLELGDSALYLCASSLAEGGSYEQYFGPGTRLTVT.

This clonotype was found many times. This chain joins TRBV20-1 and TRBJ1-2; 8 bases match TRBD1. Germline V gives CDR1 DFQATT, CDR2 SNEGSKA (reference sequence). Germline trimming cut 5 bases from V and 6 bases from J; bases unmatched to any gene: 11. This CDR3 is 14 amino acids long. This chain's CDR3 is CSASTGQGANGYTF. CDR3 bases: TGCAGTGCTTCGACAGGACAGGGAGCGAATGGCTACACCTTC.

In its sample, this clonotype was seen a few times. The V call is TRBV7-2, the J call TRBJ2-5; D perhaps matches TRBD2 (7 bases). V lost 5 bases and J 5 bases, leaving 21 bases between the germline ends. CDR1 is SGHTA and CDR2 is FQGNSA in the germline V gene. The CDR3 contains 16 residues. The CDR3 is CASSPGGRGLGETQYF. The CDR3 bases are TGTGCCAGCAGCCCGGGGGGCCGAGGTCTAGGGGAGACCCAGTACTTC. Based on the CDR3 plus reference TRBV7-2 and TRBJ2-5, the full variable domain is GAGVSQSPSNKVTEKGKDVELRCDPISGHTALYWYRQSLGQGLEFLIYFQGNSAPDKSGLPSDRFSAERTGGSVSTLTIQRTQQEDSAVYLCASSPGGRGLGETQYFGPGTRLLVL.

This clonotype was counted ten times or more. This chain joins TRBV4-3 and TRBJ1-2, with no clear D. The CDR3 extends over 17 amino acids. The germline gives CDR1 LGHNA, CDR2 YSLEER. V lost 0 bases, J lost 0 bases, and 14 bases lay in between. CDR3 sequence: CASSQDREALANYGYTF. DNA for the CDR3: TGCGCCAGCAGCCAAGATCGAGAGGCCCTAGCTAACTATGGCTACACCTTC.

The chain employs TRBV10-3 and TRBJ2-7; D is uncertain. Germline CDR1 reads ENHRY; CDR2 reads SYGVKD. CDR3 length: 11 amino acids. V lost 4 bases and J lost 5, with 6 bases in between. The CDR3 nucleotides are TGTGCCATCAGTGGACGGAACGAGCAGTACTTC. Protein: CAISGRNEQYF.

The chain uses TRBV30 and TRBJ1-6; no definite D call. The germline V gene encodes CDR1 GTSNPN and CDR2 SVGIG (reference sequence). The CDR3 runs 13 residues. V lost 2 bases and J 10 bases, leaving 12 bases between the germline ends. CDR3 DNA sequence: TGTGCCTGGAGTTTCTTGGAGAGGTCACCCCTCCACTTT. Protein sequence: CAWSFLERSPLHF.

The rearrangement uses TRBV12-3 or TRBV12-4 and TRBJ2-1; 10 bases line up with TRBD2. The CDR3 runs to 16 residues. Unmatched junction bases numbered 6, after V lost 5 bases and J lost 2 bases. The CDR3 is CASSTQAGGAYNEQFF. CDR3 nucleotides: TGTGCCAGCAGTACACAAGCGGGAGGGGCCTACAATGAGCAGTTCTTC.

Many counts were recorded for this clonotype. The chain employs TRBV28 and TRBJ2-7; D might be TRBD1 or TRBD2, each matching 7 bases. The CDR3 has 20 residues. The V end was cut by 3 bases, the J end by 1 base, with 28 bases between. The germline CDR1 and CDR2 sequences are MDHEN and SYDVKM. In DNA, the CDR3 is TGTGCCAGCAGTTTCCCCGAGGGGAGGGGGCCCTTAAGGAGATCCTACGAGCAGTACTTC. Translated, it gives CASSFPEGRGPLRRSYEQYF. The entire variable domain, with the rest obtained from reference TRBV28 and TRBJ2-7, is as follows: DVKVTQSSRYLVKRTGEKVFLECVQDMDHENMFWYRQDPGLGLRLIYFSYDVKMKEKGDIPEGYSVSREKKERFSLILESASTNQTSMYLCASSFPEGRGPLRRSYEQYFGPGTRLTVT.

This clonotype was picked up many times. The chain links TRBV24-1 to TRBJ2-7; TRBD1 matches at 9 bases. After removal of 2 bases from V and 5 bases from J, the junction contained 6 bases not matched to a gene. CDR1 and CDR2 from the germline V gene are KGHDR and SFDVKD. This CDR3 has 15 residues. The CDR3 loop is CATSDSDRGIDEQYF. CDR3 sequence (DNA): TGTGCCACCAGTGATTCCGACAGGGGGATCGACGAGCAGTACTTC.

This clonotype occurred many times. CDR3 region: CASSRLAGENYEQYF. The CDR3 nucleotides read TGTGCCAGCAGTCGACTAGCGGGAGAGAACTACGAGCAGTACTTC. This sequence joins TRBV28 and TRBJ2-7, with 12 bases fitting TRBD2. This CDR3 spans 15 amino acids. Germline loops: CDR1 MDHEN, CDR2 SYDVKM. V trimming: 5 bases; J trimming: 3 bases; junction bases outside the gene matches: 5. The whole variable domain, remainder taken from reference TRBV28 and TRBJ2-7, is DVKVTQSSRYLVKRTGEKVFLECVQDMDHENMFWYRQDPGLGLRLIYFSYDVKMKEKGDIPEGYSVSREKKERFSLILESASTNQTSMYLCASSRLAGENYEQYFGPGTRLTVT.